The T cell receptor beta chain described here comes from a study of immune heterogeneity within non-small cell lung tumors. Study-wide points: Local T-cell clonality and local tumor mutational burden correlated moderately but significantly (R roughly 0.3).

With approximately 650 ng used per sample, the template was genomic DNA from bulk tumor. Collection of several biopsies per primary tumor, spaced far apart, took place during surgery. Enrolled patients presented with newly diagnosed, previously untreated non-small cell lung cancer and underwent curative surgery. It was newly diagnosed non-small cell lung cancer patients having surgery with curative intent who served as donors. Multiplex PCR employing 32 V and 13 J primers generated amplicons of the TCR beta CDR3. TCRdb reanalysed the multiplex PCR reads using MiXCR and keeps one entry per CDR3 protein. The repertoire holds over 30,000 distinct CDR3 sequences, about 30% seen once, with approximately 3.9% in the top ten. V was trimmed by 7 bases and J by 1 base, leaving 12 bases between them. The germline V gene encodes CDR1 MNHEY and CDR2 SVGEGT. CDR3 length: 14 amino acids. With respect to this clonotype: Its antigen is not identified.

The rearrangement joins TRBV6-2 or TRBV6-3 to TRBJ2-3; D assignment may be TRBD1 or TRBD2 (5 bases each). Sequenced input: lung tumor tissue. This TCR came from a man in his forties or fifties with non-small cell lung cancer. The CDR3 protein is CASTRAGRTDTQYF. For the CDR3, the DNA is TGTGCCAGCACCAGGGCGGGTCGCACAGATACGCAGTATTTT.